Listed here is a single T cell receptor (beta chain). Its antigen is unidentified. The data were obtained in a study of blood T cells in healthy people across ages. Overall study results and limits: Age showed a roughly linear inverse relationship with TCR beta diversity per million T cells. Diversity estimates drawn from one million T cells were deemed underestimates.

Every donor contributed about 10 milliliters of peripheral blood by blood draw. CDR1 is GTSNPN and CDR2 is SVGIG in the germline V gene (reference sequence). This CDR3 region has 12 residues. Trimming removed 1 base at V and 7 bases at J, with 8 bases between. Next came a second PCR, run for about 7 to 12 cycles, which used a sample-barcoded 5' primer along with a J-beta primer mix. The template-switch adaptor was a 5' adaptor with 12 random nucleotides. It tagged each cDNA molecule. TCRdb fed the 5' RACE reads into MiXCR, producing one record per CDR3 protein. The data hold around 900,000 distinct CDR3 sequences, with just over 50% observed a single time.

The sequence was collected from a woman aged 55 to 70 in good health. Material for sequencing was blood. The chain couples TRBV30 to TRBJ2-1, with a possible D match to TRBD2 (5 bases). DNA for the CDR3: TGTGCCTGGAGTGGAGCGGCTAATGAGCAGTTCTTC. It is translated as CAWSGAANEQFF.